A single sample gave rise to the 8 T cell receptor beta chains below, sequenced in a study of T cell responses to AZD1222 COVID-19 vaccine. Clones were read by immunoSEQ multiplex PCR, and TCRdb kept only the in-frame ones, dropping some. This table has under 150,000 clones, 75% to 90% appearing once. Material: peripheral blood, obtained 28 days after the second AZD1222 dose. The receptors come from an adult who received the AZD1222 COVID-19 vaccine.

The chain has TRBV12-3 or TRBV12-4 and TRBJ2-1, with D uncertain. There are 13 residues in the CDR3. The V end was cut by 3 bases, the J end by 3 bases, with 6 bases between. The DNA for the CDR3 is TGTGCCAGCAGTTTGGTCCTCTACAATGAGCAGTTCTTC. This translates into CASSLVLYNEQFF.

This chain uses TRBV5-5 with TRBJ2-7; no clear D. Trimming stripped 1 base from V and 0 bases from J, with 5 bases between. The CDR3 length is 13 residues. Per the germline V gene, CDR1 is SGHKS and CDR2 is YYEKEE (reference sequence). CDR3 DNA: TGTGCCAGCAGCTTGCGGGTCTCCTACGAGCAGTACGTC. Translation: CASSLRVSYEQYV.

CDR3 in DNA: TGTGCCAGCAGCTTTTCTGCAGGCGACGACTATGGCTACACCTTC. The encoded protein is CASSFSAGDDYGYTF. The chain uses TRBV7-3 and TRBJ1-2; no definite D call. This CDR3 region has 15 residues. The V gene's germline CDR1 is SGHTA and CDR2 FQGTGA. V lost 3 bases and J lost 3, with 14 bases in between.

This clone was found once. V gene TRBV5-5 combines with J gene TRBJ2-3; D remains ambiguous. The CDR3 loop spans 13 amino acids. Germline CDR1 and CDR2: SGHKS and YYEKEE (reference sequence). V lost 3 bases, J lost 2 bases, and 7 bases lay in between. The CDR3 DNA reads as TGTGCCAGCAGCTCACCTACCACAGATACGCAGTATTTT. Its protein product is CASSSPTTDTQYF.

The CDR3 loop is CASSLEGTKDNEQFF. DNA of the CDR3: TGCGCCAGCAGCTTGGAGGGGACTAAAGACAATGAGCAGTTCTTC. This chain uses TRBV5-1 with TRBJ2-1, with TRBD2 matching 7 bases. This CDR3 spans 15 amino acids. J was trimmed by 5 bases and V by 0 bases; bases with no gene match: 5. Germline CDR1 SGHRS, CDR2 YFSETQ. Looking up the rest from reference TRBV5-1 and TRBJ2-1 gives the full variable domain: KAGVTQTPRYLIKTRGQQVTLSCSPISGHRSVSWYQQTPGQGLQFLFEYFSETQRNKGNFPGRFSGRQFSNSRSEMNVSTLELGDSALYLCASSLEGTKDNEQFFGPGTRLTVL.

The genes are TRBV30 and TRBJ1-5, with 7 bases lining up with TRBD1. V dropped 5 bases and J dropped 3; count of bases not matched to a gene: 4. The germline V gene has CDR1 GTSNPN and CDR2 SVGIG (reference sequence). This CDR3 has 13 amino acids. Here the CDR3 DNA reads TGTGCCTGGGGGGGACAGTACAATCAGCCCCAGCATTTT. Translation: CAWGGQYNQPQHF.

The rearrangement links TRBV7-9 to TRBJ1-1; D remains ambiguous. CDR3 length: 12 residues. CDR1 is SEHNR and CDR2 is FQNEAQ in the germline V gene (reference sequence). V lost 4 bases and J lost 2, with 5 bases in between. CDR3 sequence (DNA): TGTGCCAGCAGCTCCGTTAACACTGAAGCTTTCTTT. It translates to CASSSVNTEAFF.

This clone was detected only a few times. The chain recombines TRBV5-4 with TRBJ1-2; D remains ambiguous. Trimming pared 5 bases from V and 1 base from J, leaving 9 bases between. The CDR3 spans 13 residues. Germline CDR1 and CDR2: SGHNT and YYREEE (reference sequence). The CDR3 loop is CASSYVDNYGYTF. The CDR3 nucleotides are TGTGCCAGCAGTTATGTTGATAACTATGGCTACACCTTC.